The clone carrying this TCR beta chain was picked up one time. This specimen comes from a study of CD8+ T cells in alopecia areata. CDR1 MNHEY and CDR2 SVGAGI come from the germline V gene. The CDR3 is made up of 14 amino acids. V trimming: 10 bases; J trimming: 2 bases; junction bases outside the gene matches: 9. cDNA prepared by RNA extraction and subsequent reverse transcription served as the template for sequencing. Only in-frame clones appear in the TCRdb table, and some are missing; sequencing was by immunoSEQ multiplex PCR. The table has 95,000 to 120,000 clones, roughly 55% seen once. Obtained from alopecia areata patients were lesional scalp punch biopsies along with peripheral blood. Starting from PBMCs, sorting isolated CD4+ and CD8+ T cells.

Sample: NKG2D-low CD8+ T cells sorted from blood. The V call is TRBV6-5, the J call TRBJ2-7; 9 nucleotides align to TRBD1. The TCR sequence derives from a human donor with alopecia areata. CDR3 coding DNA: TGTGCCAAGTTGACGGGACAGGGCACCTACGAGCAGTACTTC. Its translation: CAKLTGQGTYEQYF.